Presented here are 29 T cell receptor beta chains from one specimen sequenced in a study of CD8+CD57+ T cells in acquired aplastic anemia. Template material for TCR beta VDJ and CDR3 profiling consisted of genomic DNA. MiXCR was run by TCRdb on the reads, yielding one entry per CDR3 protein. Among a few hundred thousand distinct CDR3 sequences listed, roughly three fifths were seen once. Specimen: sorted CD4+, CD8+, or CD8+CD57+ T cells (not recorded which) from PBMCs. These receptors all come from a human donor with severe aplastic anemia or a healthy control (not recorded which).

In regard to this clonotype: One end of the junction is discordant with germline, which a read error may explain. This sequence joins TRBV7-9 and TRBJ2-3; the D gene is possibly TRBD2 (6 bases). Germline CDR1 and CDR2: SEHNR and FQNEAQ (reference sequence). CDR3 length equals 16 residues. In DNA, the CDR3 is TGTGCCAGCAGCCCGCGGGCTAGCGAGAGCACAGACACGCAGTATTTT. This encodes CASSPRASESTDTQYF.

Remarks on this clonotype: One junction end does not reproduce the germline sequence, and a read error may be involved. The chain recombines TRBV15 with TRBJ2-1; 9 bases align to TRBD1. The germline CDR1 and CDR2 sequences are LNHNV and YYDKDF (reference sequence). This CDR3 comprises 15 residues. CDR3 in amino acids: CATSRDGTGLSEQLF. CDR3 nucleotides: TGTGCCACCAGCAGAGATGGGACAGGGCTTTCTGAGCAGCTCTTC.

The chain carries TRBV10-3 and TRBJ2-2, with D hard to call. The CDR3 loop spans 12 amino acids. Looked up from germline, CDR1 is ENHRY and CDR2 is SYGVKD. The V end lost 6 bases, the J end lost 4 bases, and 6 bases lay between the germline ends. CDR3 sequence reads: CAISERTGELFF. CDR3 DNA sequence: TGTGCCATCAGCGAGCGCACCGGGGAGCTGTTTTTT.

This clonotype was observed at least ten times. The gene calls are TRBV12-3 or TRBV12-4 and TRBJ2-7; 8 bases map to TRBD1. The CDR3 extends over 14 amino acids. V shed 6 bases and J 3 bases; nucleotides not matched to a gene: 7. The CDR3 is CASRVGTGIYEQYF. In nucleotides, the CDR3 is TGTGCCAGCAGAGTCGGGACAGGTATCTACGAGCAGTACTTC.

The sample holds many counts of this clonotype. This chain joins TRBV5-1 and TRBJ2-2; D unclear. The V end was cut by 9 bases, the J end by 3 bases, with 21 bases between. From germline, CDR1 is SGHRS and CDR2 YFSETQ. The CDR3 has 16 amino acids. The CDR3 loop is CATSRVSVRDTGELFF. The CDR3 DNA sequence: TGCGCCACCTCACGGGTCTCGGTCCGGGACACCGGGGAGCTGTTTTTT.

In this sample, this clonotype turned up once. The genes are TRBV7-3 and TRBJ2-1; 12 bases are a match to TRBD2. J gave up 9 bases and V 4 bases, and 7 bases lay outside the gene matches. Germline-derived CDR1 and CDR2 are SGHTA and FQGTGA. The CDR3 is made up of 15 amino acids. CDR3: CASSWLAGGAAEQFF. The CDR3 DNA sequence: TGTGCCAGCAGCTGGCTAGCGGGAGGGGCGGCTGAGCAGTTCTTC.

The chain links TRBV7-9 to TRBJ1-4, with TRBD1 matching over 7 bases. J was trimmed by 5 bases and V by 3 bases; bases with no gene match: 6. The CDR3 runs to 15 residues. Germline-derived CDR1 and CDR2 are SEHNR and FQNEAQ (reference sequence). The CDR3: CASSFPDRRNEKLFF. The DNA of the CDR3 is TGTGCCAGCAGCTTCCCGGACAGGAGAAATGAAAAACTGTTTTTT.

The chain couples TRBV19 to TRBJ1-6; D possibly corresponds to TRBD1 (5 bases). This CDR3 is 15 amino acids long. The V gene lost 5 bases and the J gene lost 9 bases, with 17 bases spanning the gap. Germline CDR1 LNHDA, CDR2 SQIVND (reference sequence). CDR3 nucleotides: TGTGCCAGTAGTGTTTCGAGGGATGGGGGTTCACCCCTCCACTTT. This encodes CASSVSRDGGSPLHF. The full variable domain, rest sourced from reference TRBV19 and TRBJ1-6, is DGGITQSPKYLFRKEGQNVTLSCEQNLNHDAMYWYRQDPGQGLRLIYYSQIVNDFQKGDIAEGYSVSREKKESFPLTVTSAQKNPTAFYLCASSVSRDGGSPLHFGNGTRLTVT.

This clonotype was seen just once. The chain links TRBV4-1 to TRBJ2-3; a weak D match, TRBD1 (5 bases). The CDR3 length is 15 residues. Germline V gene data show CDR1 as MGHRA and CDR2 as YSYEKL. Trimming took off 1 base at V and 5 bases at J, with 13 bases between the two ends. This CDR3 is CASSQAGRVGDTQYF. CDR3 DNA sequence: TGCGCCAGCAGCCAAGCGGGCAGGGTTGGAGATACGCAGTATTTT.

This clonotype was seen at least ten times. This chain joins TRBV6-5 and TRBJ1-1, with no clear D. This CDR3 has 15 amino acids. Germline CDR1 MNHEY, CDR2 SVGAGI. V was trimmed by 1 base and J by 6 bases, leaving 15 bases between them. The CDR3 sequence is CASSYFPFSAAEAFF. The CDR3 DNA sequence: TGTGCCAGCAGTTACTTCCCTTTCAGCGCCGCTGAAGCTTTCTTT.

This clonotype was observed a few times. This chain uses TRBV7-9 with TRBJ1-1, with a possible D match to TRBD1 (5 bases). CDR3 length: 12 residues. CDR1 and CDR2 (germline): SEHNR, FQNEAQ (reference sequence). DNA for the CDR3: TGTGCGGGGGGGTCAGGGAACACTGAAGCTTTCTTT. Protein: CAGGSGNTEAFF.

This chain links TRBV4-2 with TRBJ1-3; 9 nucleotides match TRBD1. Losses at the gene ends were 1 base for V and 2 bases for J; bases not matched to a gene: 12. Looked up from germline, CDR1 is LGHNA and CDR2 is YNFKEQ. The CDR3 is made up of 19 amino acids. The CDR3 sequence is CASSQAPAPDRGTGNTIYF. DNA for the CDR3: TGTGCCAGCAGCCAAGCCCCCGCCCCGGACAGGGGTACTGGAAACACCATATATTTT.

The chain recombines TRBV25-1 with TRBJ2-5, with unresolved D. Germline CDR1 reads MGHDK; CDR2 reads SYGVNS. Trimming cost V 8 bases and J 5 bases, with 15 bases left between them. The CDR3 is 13 amino acids. The CDR3 sequence: CASPPPAGETQYF. CDR3 nucleotide sequence: TGTGCCAGCCCTCCCCCGGCCGGGGAGACCCAGTACTTC.

This clonotype was recorded many times. The CDR3 bases are TGTGCCAGCAGGAAAAACAATGAGCAGTTCTTC. It encodes CASRKNNEQFF. V gene TRBV7-9 combines with J gene TRBJ2-1; D uncertain. The germline gives CDR1 SEHNR, CDR2 FQNEAQ (reference sequence). Trimming cost V 6 bases and J 5 bases, with 5 bases left between them. This CDR3 comprises 11 residues.

This clonotype was seen only once. The rearrangement uses TRBV5-6 and TRBJ2-7; no clear D. Trimming shortened V by 4 bases and J by 0 bases, and 11 bases separated the two germline ends. This CDR3 is 14 amino acids long. The germline V gene encodes CDR1 SGHDT and CDR2 YYEEEE. CDR3 DNA: TGTGCCAGCAGCCCCTTCCTAAGCTCCTACGAGCAGTACTTC. Translating it yields CASSPFLSSYEQYF.

The J gene is TRBJ2-2, the V gene TRBV5-1, with TRBD2 identical over 11 bases. With V trimmed by 4 bases and J by 5 bases, 13 bases remained unmatched. This CDR3 is built from 18 residues. The germline V gene encodes CDR1 SGHRS and CDR2 YFSETQ. CDR3 region: CASSLQLALAGGTGELFF. The CDR3 region has the DNA TGCGCCAGCAGCCTACAGTTGGCGCTAGCGGGGGGTACCGGGGAGCTGTTTTTT.

To note about this clonotype: At one end the junction does not follow the germline gene, possibly because of a read error. V and J are TRBV7-9 and TRBJ2-3; possible D gene TRBD1, 5 bases. From germline, CDR1 is SEHNR and CDR2 FQNEAQ (reference sequence). There are 16 residues in the CDR3. This chain's CDR3 is CASSSRVNTSTDTQYF. CDR3 DNA: TGCGCCAGCAGCTCCAGGGTGAACACTAGCACAGATACGCAGTATTTT.

The chain recombines TRBV19 with TRBJ2-5, with D possibly being TRBD2 (6 bases). Trimming pared 0 bases from V and 3 bases from J, leaving 11 bases between. CDR3 length: 15 amino acids. The V gene's germline CDR1 is LNHDA and CDR2 SQIVND (reference sequence). The CDR3 DNA reads TGTGCCAGTAGTATAGAGCTAGGGGAGGAAGAGACCCAGTACTTC. This codes for CASSIELGEEETQYF.

The V gene is TRBV20-1, the J gene TRBJ1-5; weak D call: TRBD1 (5 bases). CDR1 and CDR2 (germline): DFQATT, SNEGSKA (reference sequence). The germline V and J ends were trimmed by 7 bases and 7 bases, with 14 bases remaining between them. This CDR3 contains 12 residues. The CDR3 coding sequence is TGCAGTGTGACGGGGCTCGGCCAGCCCCAGCATTTT. Amino acid sequence: CSVTGLGQPQHF.

The chain combines TRBV20-1 with TRBJ1-2, with TRBD1 matching over 9 bases. V shed 2 bases and J 2 bases; nucleotides not matched to a gene: 9. The CDR3 is made up of 16 amino acids. CDR1 is DFQATT, CDR2 SNEGSKA, per germline (reference sequence). This CDR3 is CSARPTGGISNYGYTF. In nucleotides, the CDR3 is TGCAGTGCTAGACCTACAGGGGGCATTTCGAACTATGGCTACACCTTC.

The rearrangement links TRBV5-1 to TRBJ2-3; 8 bases are a match to TRBD1. The CDR3 loop spans 15 amino acids. The junction had 8 bases not matched to a gene; V was cut back by 4 bases and J by 4 bases. Germline CDR1 reads SGHRS; CDR2 reads YFSETQ. CDR3 region: CASSVAGQAPDTQYF. CDR3 coding DNA: TGCGCCAGCAGCGTTGCGGGACAGGCTCCAGATACGCAGTATTTT.

The J gene is TRBJ1-6, the V gene TRBV24-1; D might be TRBD1 (5 bases). The CDR3 is made up of 14 amino acids. V was shortened by 5 bases and J by 6 bases, with 10 bases between the two germline ends. CDR1 and CDR2 (germline): KGHDR, SFDVKD. CDR3 loop: CATSGGASNSPLHF. CDR3 DNA: TGTGCCACCAGTGGAGGGGCTTCTAATTCACCCCTCCACTTT.

This chain connects TRBV5-1 to TRBJ2-7; D may be TRBD2 (6 bases). Germline loops: CDR1 SGHRS, CDR2 YFSETQ. The CDR3 length is 15 residues. The ends were cut back, 0 bases at V and 4 bases at J, with 14 bases in the middle. The CDR3 DNA follows: TGCGCCAGCAGCTTGGCCAGGATGGCGGGATACGAGCAGTACTTC. It encodes CASSLARMAGYEQYF.

This clonotype was detected ten times or more. The rearrangement links TRBV19 to TRBJ1-4, with a tentative D call TRBD1 (6 bases). V lost 5 bases, J lost 7 bases, and 23 bases lay in between. In germline, CDR1 is LNHDA, CDR2 SQIVND (reference sequence). This CDR3 has 17 amino acids. The CDR3 is CASSASATGLLGEKLFF. For the CDR3, the DNA is TGTGCCAGTAGTGCGTCCGCGACAGGTTTATTGGGTGAAAAACTGTTTTTT.

CDR3 in DNA: TGTGCCAGTAGTATAATCCTAAAAGGGGAGACCCAGTACTTC. Its protein product is CASSIILKGETQYF. The rearrangement joins TRBV19 to TRBJ2-5; D is undetermined. With 2 bases removed from V and 5 bases from J, the gap between germline ends came to 12 bases. There are 14 residues in the CDR3. Germline lookup yields CDR1 LNHDA and CDR2 SQIVND (reference sequence). The full variable domain, in which reference TRBV19 and TRBJ2-5 provide the parts outside the CDR3, is DGGITQSPKYLFRKEGQNVTLSCEQNLNHDAMYWYRQDPGQGLRLIYYSQIVNDFQKGDIAEGYSVSREKKESFPLTVTSAQKNPTAFYLCASSIILKGETQYFGPGTRLLVL.

V and J are TRBV4-1 and TRBJ2-7, with D tentatively TRBD1 or TRBD2 (5 bases each). Trimming stripped 10 bases from V and 0 bases from J, with 10 bases between. The CDR3 covers 12 residues. Germline CDR1 reads MGHRA; CDR2 reads YSYEKL. The CDR3 nucleotides are TGCGCCACTAGGGACCACTCCTACGAGCAGTACTTC. This sequence encodes CATRDHSYEQYF.

DNA for the CDR3: TGTGCCAGCAGCTCTAGCCCCCGGGGGGGAACCTATGAAAAACTGTTTTTT. Protein sequence: CASSSSPRGGTYEKLFF. The chain is built from TRBV7-9 and TRBJ1-4; tentatively, D is TRBD1 (5 bases). Trimming pared 4 bases from V and 6 bases from J, leaving 21 bases between. Germline V lookup: CDR1 SEHNR, CDR2 FQNEAQ (reference sequence). This CDR3 is 17 amino acids long.

The gene calls are TRBV12-3 or TRBV12-4 and TRBJ2-5; a weak D match, TRBD2 (5 bases). The V end was cut by 6 bases, the J end by 2 bases, with 16 bases between. The CDR3 runs 15 residues. CDR3 in amino acids: CASSPLVLGQETQYF. In DNA form, the CDR3 reads TGTGCCAGCAGCCCCCTCGTACTAGGGCAAGAGACCCAGTACTTC.

In this sample, this clonotype turned up many times. This rearrangement joins TRBV9 to TRBJ2-3, with a possible D match to TRBD2 (6 bases). Between the trimmed V and J ends, which lost 5 bases and 4 bases, there was a span of 20 bases. Germline V CDR1 and CDR2: SGDLS, YYNGEE. The CDR3 is 16 amino acids. The CDR3 sequence: CASRETGVIDPDTQYF. The CDR3 nucleotides are TGTGCCAGCAGAGAAACGGGGGTTATCGATCCAGATACGCAGTATTTT.